This T cell receptor beta chain was obtained from a study of blood T cell repertoires in COVID-19. Study context: PBMCs, B-cell-depleted T cells, or T cells provided the cDNA or gDNA that made up the material.

The CDR3 totals 15 residues. The V segment lost 2 bases and the J segment 4 bases; nucleotides outside the gene matches: 6. Germline lookup yields CDR1 MNHNY and CDR2 SVGAGI (reference sequence). Using immunoSEQ multiplex PCR, the repertoire was profiled, and TCRdb retains in-frame clones only, with some absent. The repertoire has about 200,000 clones, 84% of them found once; the top ten carry around 14%. The specimen was peripheral blood. The V call is TRBV6-6, the J call TRBJ1-1; 8 positions agree with TRBD1. The clonotype originates from a human donor in a cohort sampled during active COVID-19. The CDR3 here is CASSYPGQGPTEAFF. CDR3 DNA: TGTGCCAGCAGTTACCCTGGACAGGGTCCCACTGAAGCTTTCTTT.